Listed here is a single T cell receptor (beta chain). The target of this receptor is not known. No per-base quality is available; no much larger clone lies one base away. The V end loses 2 bases and the J end loses 7 bases, and a stretch of 6 bases separates them. From the germline V gene, CDR1 is SGHDT and CDR2 is YYEEEE. The CDR3 contains 11 residues, cysteine and phenylalanine counted. Of all the DNA, just the CDR3 is kept, 33 bases in frame from base 1. Single viable CD3+CD4+CD8-CD45RO+ cells were sorted as memory CD4+ T cells on a FACSAria II. CMV serostatus was assessed using a Roche Elecsys assay, by which serum IgG against CMV pp150, pp28, p38 and p52 was detected. After thawing, total CD4+ T cells were enriched by positive selection with CD4 magnetic microbeads. Samples originated from another study that specifically interrogated the CD4+ T cell memory repertoire. Peripheral blood mononuclear cells were isolated and cryopreserved following standard operating procedures; serum was stored at -80 °C. The staining relied on CD3-PerCP (BW264/56), CD4-APC (RPA-T4), CD45RO-PE (UCHT1) and CD8-Pacific Orange (3B5) antibodies, and Sytox blue was used to exclude non-viable cells.

The data derive from a study of memory CD4+ T cells and cytomegalovirus serostatus (dated by TCRdb to the late 2010s). Some background on the complete study: A total of about 33 healthy Belgian adults, of whom 9 were CMV seropositive and approximately 24 were CMV seronegative, were included in the cohort. CD4+ memory TCRbeta repertoires of a Belgian cohort with known cytomegalovirus serostatus were sequenced in order to replicate a published TCR-based CMV serostatus classifier. Findings and caveats that apply to the study as a whole: Of around 150 previously reported CMV-associated TCRbeta sequences, approximately 70 appeared in the CD4+ memory repertoires, each in one to five individuals. The results were interpreted as suggesting that the CMV-associated TCR signature is largely present in the CD4+ memory repertoire. CMV serostatus prediction reached a median bootstrapped AUC of 0.95 with the original framework and just under 0.92 with a US-trained random forest. Only CD4+CD45RO+ memory cells were sequenced, in contrast to the original study, in which naive and memory CD4+ and CD8+ populations were covered. The original-framework classifier achieved a median bootstrapped AUC of approximately 0.94 with a 95% CI of 0.76-1.00 on the Belgian cohort.

The Quick-DNA Microprep Kit was used to extract genomic DNA from the sorted cells. Amplification of TCRbeta DNA was done with the immunoSEQ hsTCRbeta kit, following the protocol from the manufacturer. An Illumina MiSeq instrument was used to sequence the TCRbeta libraries. The authors' pipeline ran thus. Once out-of-frame sequences had been removed, 2,204,828 distinct TCRbeta sequences were left, which works out to an average of roughly 67,000 per individual. Two values were used to score each individual: the count of 150 to 200 previously reported CMV-associated TCRbeta sequences and the total count of productive distinct TCRbeta sequences. A beta-binomial model was reimplemented in Python, and scikit-learn random forests with default parameters were trained on data from the US cohort. Classifier performance on the Belgian cohort was summarized as median AUC with percentile confidence intervals calculated over 10,000 bootstrap iterations. TCRdb obtained this table from immuneACCESS and retained in-frame rearrangements with V and J assigned. These tables miss some clones; where compared with another copy, unresolved V genes account for less than half of the shortfall, and the remainder is unexplained. V, J and clone size were drawn from that table, and D and trimming were deduced from the DNA. The sample yields around 76,000 clones; around 80% were counted once. Roughly 2.6% of the sample lies in the top ten.

Sequencing used memory CD4+ T cells from blood. The chain is made from TRBV5-6 and TRBJ1-2, with the D segment identity uncertain. The sequence was obtained from an adult in good health and CMV-seropositive. The CDR3 reads CASSFWGGYTF. The DNA is as follows: TGTGCCAGCAGCTTTTGGGGTGGCTACACCTTC. The CDR3, completed at both ends by the reference TRBV5-6 and TRBJ1-2 genes, gives the full variable domain DAGVTQSPTHLIKTRGQQVTLRCSPKSGHDTVSWYQQALGQGPQFIFQYYEEEERQRGNFPDRFSGHQFPNYSSELNVNALLLGDSALYLCASSFWGGYTFGSGTRLTVV.